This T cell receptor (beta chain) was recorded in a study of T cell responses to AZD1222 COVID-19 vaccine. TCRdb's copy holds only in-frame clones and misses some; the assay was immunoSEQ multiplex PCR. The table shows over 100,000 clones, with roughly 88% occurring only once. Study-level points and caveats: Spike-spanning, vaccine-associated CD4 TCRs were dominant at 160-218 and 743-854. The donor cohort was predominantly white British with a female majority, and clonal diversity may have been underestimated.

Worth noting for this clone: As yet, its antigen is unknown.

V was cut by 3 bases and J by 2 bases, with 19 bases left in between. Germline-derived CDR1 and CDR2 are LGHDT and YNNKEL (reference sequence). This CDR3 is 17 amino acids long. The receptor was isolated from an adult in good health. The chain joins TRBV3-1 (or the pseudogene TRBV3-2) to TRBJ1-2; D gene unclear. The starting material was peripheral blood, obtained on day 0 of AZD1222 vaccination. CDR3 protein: CASSQEPASVVNYGYTF. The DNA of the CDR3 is TGTGCCAGCAGCCAGGAACCTGCGTCGGTAGTGAACTATGGCTACACCTTC.